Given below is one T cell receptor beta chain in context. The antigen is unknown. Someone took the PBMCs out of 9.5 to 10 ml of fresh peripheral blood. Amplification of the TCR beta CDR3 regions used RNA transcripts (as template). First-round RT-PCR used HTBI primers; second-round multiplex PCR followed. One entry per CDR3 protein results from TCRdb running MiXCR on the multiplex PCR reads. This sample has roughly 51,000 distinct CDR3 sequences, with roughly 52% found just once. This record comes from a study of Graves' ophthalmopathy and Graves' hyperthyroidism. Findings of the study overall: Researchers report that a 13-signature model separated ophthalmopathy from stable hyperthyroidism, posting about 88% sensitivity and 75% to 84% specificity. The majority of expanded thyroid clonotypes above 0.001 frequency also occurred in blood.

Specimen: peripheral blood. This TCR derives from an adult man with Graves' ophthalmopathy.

CDR3 DNA sequence: TGCGCCAGCAGTGAGAAGGGGATAGGCTATGGCTACACCTTC. Translated, it gives CASSEKGIGYGYTF. The chain couples TRBV10-2 to TRBJ1-2; tentative D call: TRBD1 (5 bases). V dropped 2 bases and J dropped 4 bases, with 11 bases sitting between them. This CDR3 is 14 amino acids long. Germline V gene lookup returns CDR1 WSHSY and CDR2 SAAADI.